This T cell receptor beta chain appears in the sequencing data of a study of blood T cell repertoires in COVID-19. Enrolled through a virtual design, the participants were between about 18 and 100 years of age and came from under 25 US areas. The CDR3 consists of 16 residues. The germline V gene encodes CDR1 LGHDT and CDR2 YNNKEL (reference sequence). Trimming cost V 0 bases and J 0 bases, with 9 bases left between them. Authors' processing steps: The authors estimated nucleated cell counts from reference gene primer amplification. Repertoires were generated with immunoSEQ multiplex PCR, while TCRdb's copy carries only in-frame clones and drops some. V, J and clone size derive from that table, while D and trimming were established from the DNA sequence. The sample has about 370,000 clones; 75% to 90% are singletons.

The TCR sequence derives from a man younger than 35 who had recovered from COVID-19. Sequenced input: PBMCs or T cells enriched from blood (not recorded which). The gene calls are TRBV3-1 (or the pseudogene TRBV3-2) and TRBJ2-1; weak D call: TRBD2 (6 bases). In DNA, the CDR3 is TGTGCCAGCAGCCAAGATTACGGGAGCTCCTACAATGAGCAGTTCTTC. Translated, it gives CASSQDYGSSYNEQFF.